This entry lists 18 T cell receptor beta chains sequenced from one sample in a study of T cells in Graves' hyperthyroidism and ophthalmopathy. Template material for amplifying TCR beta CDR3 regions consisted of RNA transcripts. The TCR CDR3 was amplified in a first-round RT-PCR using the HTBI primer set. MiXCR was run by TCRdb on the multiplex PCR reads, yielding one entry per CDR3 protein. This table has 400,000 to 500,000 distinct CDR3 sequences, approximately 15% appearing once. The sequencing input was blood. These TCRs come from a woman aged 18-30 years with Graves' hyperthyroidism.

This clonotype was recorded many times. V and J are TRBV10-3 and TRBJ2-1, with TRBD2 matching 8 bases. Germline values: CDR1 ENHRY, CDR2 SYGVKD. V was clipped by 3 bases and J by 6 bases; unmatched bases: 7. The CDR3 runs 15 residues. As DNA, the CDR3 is TGTGCCATCAGTGATGGTTCTAGCGGGCGCAATGAGCAGTTCTTC. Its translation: CAISDGSSGRNEQFF.

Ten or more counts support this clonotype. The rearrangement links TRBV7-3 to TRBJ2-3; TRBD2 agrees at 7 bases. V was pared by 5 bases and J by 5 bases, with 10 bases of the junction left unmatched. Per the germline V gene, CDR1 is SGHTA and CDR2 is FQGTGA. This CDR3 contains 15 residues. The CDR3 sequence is CASSLGFGGEDTQYF. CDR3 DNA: TGTGCCAGCAGCCTGGGTTTTGGGGGGGAAGATACGCAGTATTTT.

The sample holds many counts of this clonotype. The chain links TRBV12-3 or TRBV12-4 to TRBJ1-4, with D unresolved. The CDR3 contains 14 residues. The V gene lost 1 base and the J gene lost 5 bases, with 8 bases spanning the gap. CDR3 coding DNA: TGTGCCAGCAGTTTAGACAGACTGAATGAAAAACTGTTTTTT. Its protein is CASSLDRLNEKLFF.

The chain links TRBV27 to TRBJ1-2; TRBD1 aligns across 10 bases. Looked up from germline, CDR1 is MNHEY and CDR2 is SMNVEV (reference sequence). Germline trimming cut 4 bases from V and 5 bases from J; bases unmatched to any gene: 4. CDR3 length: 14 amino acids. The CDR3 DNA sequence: TGTGCCAGCAGTTGGGACAGGGGTATTTATGGCTACACCTTC. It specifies CASSWDRGIYGYTF.

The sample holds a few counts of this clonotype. The CDR3 coding sequence is TGTGCCAGCAGTTTTCGGGGGGTAACGGTTCAGCCCCAGCATTTT. This encodes CASSFRGVTVQPQHF. The chain combines TRBV27 with TRBJ1-5; possible D gene TRBD1, 5 bases. This CDR3 contains 15 residues. V was pared by 3 bases and J by 6 bases, with 15 bases between. CDR1 and CDR2 from the germline V gene are MNHEY and SMNVEV (reference sequence).

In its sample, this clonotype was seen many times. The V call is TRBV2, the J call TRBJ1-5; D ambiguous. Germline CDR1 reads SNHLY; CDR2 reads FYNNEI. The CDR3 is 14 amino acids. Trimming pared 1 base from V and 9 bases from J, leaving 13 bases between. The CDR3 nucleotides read TGTGCCAGCAGTGAAGGGCGAGGCCGGTGGCCCCAGCATTTT. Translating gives CASSEGRGRWPQHF.

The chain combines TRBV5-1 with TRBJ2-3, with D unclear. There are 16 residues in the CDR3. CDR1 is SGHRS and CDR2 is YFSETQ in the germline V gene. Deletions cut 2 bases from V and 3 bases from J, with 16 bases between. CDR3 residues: CASSFLRAHLTDTQYF. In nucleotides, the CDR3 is TGCGCCAGCAGCTTCCTACGGGCCCACCTTACAGATACGCAGTATTTT.

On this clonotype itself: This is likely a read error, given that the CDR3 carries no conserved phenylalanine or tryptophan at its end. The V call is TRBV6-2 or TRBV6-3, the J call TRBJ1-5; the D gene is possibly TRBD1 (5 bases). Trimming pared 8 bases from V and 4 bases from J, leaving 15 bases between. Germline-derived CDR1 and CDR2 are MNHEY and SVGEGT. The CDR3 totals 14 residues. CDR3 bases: TGTGCCAGCCGAAGGCAGGGCGCTAATCAGCCCCAGCATCTT. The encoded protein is CASRRQGANQPQHL.

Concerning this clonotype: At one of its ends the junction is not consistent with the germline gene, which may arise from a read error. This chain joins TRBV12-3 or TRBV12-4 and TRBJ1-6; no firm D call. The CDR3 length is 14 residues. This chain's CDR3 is CASSLGVQNSPLRF. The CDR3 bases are TGTGCCAGCAGCCTTGGGGTCCAAAATTCACCCCTCCGCTTT.

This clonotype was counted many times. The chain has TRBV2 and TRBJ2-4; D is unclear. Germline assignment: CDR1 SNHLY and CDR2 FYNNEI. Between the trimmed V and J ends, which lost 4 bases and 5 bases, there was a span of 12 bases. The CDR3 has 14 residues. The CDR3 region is CASSATAGQNIQYF. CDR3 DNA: TGTGCCAGCAGTGCGACTGCCGGGCAAAACATTCAGTACTTC. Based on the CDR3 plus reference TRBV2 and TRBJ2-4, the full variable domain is EPEVTQTPSHQVTQMGQEVILRCVPISNHLYFYWYRQILGQKVEFLVSFYNNEISEKSEIFDDQFSVERPDGSNFTLKIRSTKLEDSAMYFCASSATAGQNIQYFGAGTRLSVL.

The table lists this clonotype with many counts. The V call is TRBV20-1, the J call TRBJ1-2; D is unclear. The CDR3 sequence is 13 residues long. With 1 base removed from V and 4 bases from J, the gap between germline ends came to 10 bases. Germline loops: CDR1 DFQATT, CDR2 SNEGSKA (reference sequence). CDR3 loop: CSARGGSAYGYTF. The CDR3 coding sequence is TGCAGTGCTAGAGGAGGGTCCGCCTATGGCTACACCTTC.

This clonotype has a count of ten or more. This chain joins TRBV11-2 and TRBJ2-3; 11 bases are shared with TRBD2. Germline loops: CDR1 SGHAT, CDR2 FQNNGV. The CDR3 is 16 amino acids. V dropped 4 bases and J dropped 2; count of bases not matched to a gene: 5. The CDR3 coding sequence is TGTGCCAGCAGCTCCCTAGCGGGAGGACCCACAGATACGCAGTATTTT. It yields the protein CASSSLAGGPTDTQYF.

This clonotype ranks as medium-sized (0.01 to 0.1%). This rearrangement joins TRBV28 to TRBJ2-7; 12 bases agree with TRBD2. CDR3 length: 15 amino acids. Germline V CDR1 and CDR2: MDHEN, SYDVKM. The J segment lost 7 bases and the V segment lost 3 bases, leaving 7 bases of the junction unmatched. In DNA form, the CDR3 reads TGTGCCAGCAGTTTCACTAGCGGGGGGCTCTTGGAGCAGTACTTC. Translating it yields CASSFTSGGLLEQYF.

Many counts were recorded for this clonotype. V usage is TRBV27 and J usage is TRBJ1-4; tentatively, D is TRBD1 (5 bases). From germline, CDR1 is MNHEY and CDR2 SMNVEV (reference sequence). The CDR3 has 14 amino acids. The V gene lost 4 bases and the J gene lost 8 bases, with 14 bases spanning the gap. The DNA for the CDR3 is TGTGCCAGCAGTTACGGGGCGCAGGAAGAAAAACTGTTTTTT. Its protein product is CASSYGAQEEKLFF.

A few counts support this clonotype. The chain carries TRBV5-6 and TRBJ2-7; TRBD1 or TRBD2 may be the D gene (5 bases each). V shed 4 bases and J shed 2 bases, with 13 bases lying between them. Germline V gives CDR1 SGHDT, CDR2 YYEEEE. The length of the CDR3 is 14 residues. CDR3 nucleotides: TGTGCCAGCAGCCCTGGGACCTGGCCCTACGAGCAGTACGTC. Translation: CASSPGTWPYEQYV.

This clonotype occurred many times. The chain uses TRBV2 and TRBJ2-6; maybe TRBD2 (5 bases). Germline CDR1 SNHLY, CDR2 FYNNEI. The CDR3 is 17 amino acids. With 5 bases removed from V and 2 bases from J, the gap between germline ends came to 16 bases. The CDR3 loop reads CASSTERVGAGANVLTF. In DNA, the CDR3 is TGTGCCAGCAGTACAGAGAGGGTCGGGGCTGGGGCCAACGTCCTGACTTTC.

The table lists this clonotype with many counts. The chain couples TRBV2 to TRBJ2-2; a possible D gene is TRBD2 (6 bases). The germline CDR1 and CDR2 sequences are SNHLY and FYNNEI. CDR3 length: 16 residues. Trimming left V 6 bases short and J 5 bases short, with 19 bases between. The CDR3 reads CASRPQSGTVTGELFF. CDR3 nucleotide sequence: TGTGCCAGCAGGCCCCAATCCGGGACTGTTACCGGGGAGCTGTTTTTT.

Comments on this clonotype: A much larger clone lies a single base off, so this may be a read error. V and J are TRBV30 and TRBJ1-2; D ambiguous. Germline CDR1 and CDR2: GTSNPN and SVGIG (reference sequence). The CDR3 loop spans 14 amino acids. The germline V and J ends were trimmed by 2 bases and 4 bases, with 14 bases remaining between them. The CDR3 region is CAWSLLGRSYGYTF. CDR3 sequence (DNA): TGTGCCTGGAGTCTCCTCGGGCGTAGCTATGGCTACACCTTC.